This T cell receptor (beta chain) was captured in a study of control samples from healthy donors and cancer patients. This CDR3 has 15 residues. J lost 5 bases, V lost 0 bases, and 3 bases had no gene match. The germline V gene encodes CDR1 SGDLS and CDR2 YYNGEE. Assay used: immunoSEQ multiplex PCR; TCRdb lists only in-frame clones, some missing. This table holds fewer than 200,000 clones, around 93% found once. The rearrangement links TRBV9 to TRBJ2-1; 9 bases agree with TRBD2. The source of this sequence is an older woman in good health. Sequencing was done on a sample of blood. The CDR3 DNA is TGTGCCAGCAGCGTAGGGGTAGCGGGGGACAATGAGCAGTTCTTC. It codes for CASSVGVAGDNEQFF. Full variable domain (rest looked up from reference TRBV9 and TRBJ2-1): DSGVTQTPKHLITATGQRVTLRCSPRSGDLSVYWYQQSLDQGLQFLIQYYNGEERAKGNILERFSAQQFPDLHSELNLSSLELGDSALYFCASSVGVAGDNEQFFGPGTRLTVL.